The text below deals with one T cell receptor beta chain. Its specific antigen is unknown. Base qualities were left out, and no much larger clone turns up one base away. This record comes from a study of blood T cell repertoires in COVID-19 (TCRdb year 2020). For context, the study as a whole: Samples from collaborators originated in the United States, Italy and Spain and spanned both the acute and convalescent phases of COVID-19. The prospective study material was composed of cDNA or gDNA derived from T cells, B-cell-depleted T cells, or PBMCs. The dataset comprised deeply sampled blood TCRbeta repertoires from subjects exposed to, actively infected with, or recovered from COVID-19. The repertoires were released in a freely available public database meant as a resource for research on the immune response to SARS-CoV-2. Samples were obtained from the ongoing ImmuneRACE study (first 160 participants) and from 1,000 to 1,500 subjects provided by 6 global collaborators. The sample metadata nearly always contained a de-identified subject ID, COVID-19 status, age in years and sex. HLA class I and class II types, where available, came from metadata supplied by the sample provider rather than from assay-based typing.

Collaborating institutions collected whole blood in K2EDTA tubes following their own protocols. For TCRbeta analysis, collaborators shipped samples in one of three forms: frozen whole blood, isolated PBMCs, or DNA extracted from either of those sample types. The immunoSEQ Assay, a bias-controlled multiplex PCR, was used to amplify TCRbeta CDR3 regions from genomic DNA. From the authors' description of their analysis: Within the assay, amplification of reference gene primers was used to estimate how many nucleated cells each sample contained. To quantify the absolute abundance of each unique TCRbeta CDR3 rearrangement, sequence reads were collapsed and filtered. Productive Simpson clonality was computed per sample as the square root of Simpson's diversity index over productive rearrangements. In its TCRdb copy, this immuneACCESS table keeps in-frame sequences only and misses some clones. Where compared with another copy, unresolved V genes explain less than half of these, and the others have no known cause. V and J calls and clone size come straight from that table; D and trimming were deduced from the DNA. In all, the sample holds about 87,000 clones, and around nine tenths of those were seen once. The ten largest account for 4.5% to 5.5% of the sample.

From cysteine to phenylalanine, the CDR3 is 21 amino acids long. Only the CDR3 portion is preserved as DNA: 63 bases, with reading frame beginning at the first base. Relative to germline, V is missing 2 bases and J is missing 1 base, with 10 bases of the junction outside any gene match. CDR1 and CDR2 are read off the germline V gene as LGHNA and YNFKEQ. Overall study outcomes, separate from this receptor: Clinical and demographic metadata were provided uncurated, with the amount varying by source and participant.

The origin of this receptor is a woman older than 75 with acute or convalescent COVID-19. Sequenced sample: peripheral blood. The V and J genes are TRBV4-2 and TRBJ2-2; the junction holds 16 bases that match TRBD2. DNA sequence: TGTGCCAGCAGCCAATCCGCCCCGGGACTAGCGGGGGGGAGGAACACCGGGGAGCTGTTTTTT. Its translation is CASSQSAPGLAGGRNTGELFF.